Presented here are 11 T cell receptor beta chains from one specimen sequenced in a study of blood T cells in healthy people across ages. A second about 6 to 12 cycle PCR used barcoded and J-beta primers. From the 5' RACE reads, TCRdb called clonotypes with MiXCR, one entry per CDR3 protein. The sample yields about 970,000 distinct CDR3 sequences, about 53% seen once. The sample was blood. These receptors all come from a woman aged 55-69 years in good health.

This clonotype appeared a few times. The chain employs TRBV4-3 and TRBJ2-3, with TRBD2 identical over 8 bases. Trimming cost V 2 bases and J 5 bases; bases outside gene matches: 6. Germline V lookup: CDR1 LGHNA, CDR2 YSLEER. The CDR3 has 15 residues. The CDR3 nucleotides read TGCGCCAGCAGCCAAATAGCGGGAAGGGAAGATACGCAGTATTTT. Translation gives CASSQIAGREDTQYF.

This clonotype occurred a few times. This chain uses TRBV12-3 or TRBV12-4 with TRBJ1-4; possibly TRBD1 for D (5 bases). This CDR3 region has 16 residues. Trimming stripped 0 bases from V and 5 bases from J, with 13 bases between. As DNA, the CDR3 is TGTGCCAGCAGTTTAGCCTCGACAGCCGTGAATGAAAAACTGTTTTTT. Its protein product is CASSLASTAVNEKLFF.

In DNA form, the CDR3 reads TGTGCCACCAGCCCAGCAGTGGGACAGGCTAACACTGAAGCTTTCTTT. This encodes CATSPAVGQANTEAFF. This chain links TRBV15 with TRBJ1-1; 8 bases fit TRBD1. CDR1 is LNHNV and CDR2 is YYDKDF in the germline V gene (reference sequence). This CDR3 is 16 amino acids long. J lost 2 bases, V lost 5 bases, and 10 bases had no gene match.

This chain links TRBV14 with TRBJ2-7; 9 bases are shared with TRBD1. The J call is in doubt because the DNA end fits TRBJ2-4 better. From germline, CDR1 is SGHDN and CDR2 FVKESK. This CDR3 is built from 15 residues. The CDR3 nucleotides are TGTGCCAGCAGCCGACAGGGGGTAGCGAAAAACATTCAGTACTTC. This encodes CASSRQGVAKNIQYF.

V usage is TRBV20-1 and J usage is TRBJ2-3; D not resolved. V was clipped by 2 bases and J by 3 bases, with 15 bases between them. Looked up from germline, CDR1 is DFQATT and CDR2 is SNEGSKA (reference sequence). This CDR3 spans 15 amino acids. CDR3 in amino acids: CSARTLALPTDTQYF. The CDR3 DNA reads TGCAGTGCTAGAACTTTGGCGCTACCTACAGATACGCAGTATTTT.

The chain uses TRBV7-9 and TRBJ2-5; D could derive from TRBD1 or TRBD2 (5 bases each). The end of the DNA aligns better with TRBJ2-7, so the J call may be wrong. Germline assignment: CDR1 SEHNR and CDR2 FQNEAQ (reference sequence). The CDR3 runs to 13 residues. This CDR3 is CASSFGGNDEQYF. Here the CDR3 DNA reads TGTGCCAGCAGCTTTGGGGGAAACGACGAGCAGTACTTC.

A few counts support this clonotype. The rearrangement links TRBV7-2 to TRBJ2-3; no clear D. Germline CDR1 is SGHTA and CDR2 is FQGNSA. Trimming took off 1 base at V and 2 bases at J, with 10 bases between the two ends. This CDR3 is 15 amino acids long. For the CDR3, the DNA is TGTGCCAGCAGCTTAGAGGACGGCTTCACAGATACGCAGTATTTT. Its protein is CASSLEDGFTDTQYF.

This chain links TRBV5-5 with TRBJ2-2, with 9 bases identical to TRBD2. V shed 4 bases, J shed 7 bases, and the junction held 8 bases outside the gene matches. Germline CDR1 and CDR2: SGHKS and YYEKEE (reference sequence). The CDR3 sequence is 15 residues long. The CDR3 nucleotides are TGTGCCAGCAGCAATAGCGGGAGAAGTGGCGGGGAGCTGTTTTTT. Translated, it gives CASSNSGRSGGELFF.

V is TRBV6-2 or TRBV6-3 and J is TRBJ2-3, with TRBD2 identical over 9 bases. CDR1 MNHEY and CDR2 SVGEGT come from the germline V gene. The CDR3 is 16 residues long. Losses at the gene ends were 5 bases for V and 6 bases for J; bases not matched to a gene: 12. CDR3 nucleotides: TGTGCCAGCAGTGACTTATTAGCGGGAGTGGTGGATACGCAGTATTTT. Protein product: CASSDLLAGVVDTQYF.

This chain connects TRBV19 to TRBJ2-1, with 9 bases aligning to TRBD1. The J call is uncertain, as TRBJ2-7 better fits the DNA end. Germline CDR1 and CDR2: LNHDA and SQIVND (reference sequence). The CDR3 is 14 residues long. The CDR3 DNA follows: TGTGCCAGTAGTATTAGCCGGGACAGGGTCGAGCAGTACTTC. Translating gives CASSISRDRVEQYF.

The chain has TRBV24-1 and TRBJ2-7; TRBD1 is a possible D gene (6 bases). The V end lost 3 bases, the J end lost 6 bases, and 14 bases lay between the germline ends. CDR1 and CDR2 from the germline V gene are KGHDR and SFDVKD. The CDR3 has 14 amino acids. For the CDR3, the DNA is TGTGCCACCAGTGATCCCCCCAGGGGTTTCGAGCAGTACTTC. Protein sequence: CATSDPPRGFEQYF.